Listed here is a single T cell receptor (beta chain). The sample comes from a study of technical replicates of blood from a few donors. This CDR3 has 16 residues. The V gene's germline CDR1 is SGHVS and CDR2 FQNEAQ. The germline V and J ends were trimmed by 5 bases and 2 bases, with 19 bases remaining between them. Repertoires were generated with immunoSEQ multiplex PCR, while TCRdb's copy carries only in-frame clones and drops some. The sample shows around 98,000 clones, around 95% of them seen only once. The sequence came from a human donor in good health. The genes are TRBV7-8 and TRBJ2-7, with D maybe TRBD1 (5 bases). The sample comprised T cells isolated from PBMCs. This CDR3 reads CASSPALGVQAYEQYF. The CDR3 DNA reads TGTGCCAGCAGCCCCGCCTTAGGGGTGCAAGCCTACGAGCAGTACTTC.